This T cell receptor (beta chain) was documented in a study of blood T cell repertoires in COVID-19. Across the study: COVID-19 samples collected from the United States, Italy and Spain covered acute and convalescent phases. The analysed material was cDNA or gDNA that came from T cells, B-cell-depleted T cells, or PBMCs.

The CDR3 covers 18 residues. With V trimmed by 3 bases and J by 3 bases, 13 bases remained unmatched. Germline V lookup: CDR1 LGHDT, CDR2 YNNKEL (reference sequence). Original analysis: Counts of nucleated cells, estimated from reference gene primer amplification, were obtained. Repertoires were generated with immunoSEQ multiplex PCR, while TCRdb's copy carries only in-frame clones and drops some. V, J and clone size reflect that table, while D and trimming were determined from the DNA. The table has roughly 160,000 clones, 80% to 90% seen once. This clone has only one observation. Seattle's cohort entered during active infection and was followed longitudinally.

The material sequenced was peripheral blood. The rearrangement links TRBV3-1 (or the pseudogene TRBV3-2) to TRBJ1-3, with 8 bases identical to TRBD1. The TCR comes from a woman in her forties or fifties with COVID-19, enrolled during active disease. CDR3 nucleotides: TGTGCCAGCAGCCAGTCCGCCGGGACAGGCTCTGTTGGAAACACCATATATTTT. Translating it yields CASSQSAGTGSVGNTIYF.